Listed here are 30 T cell receptor beta chains from one sample, sequenced in a study of T cell responses to AZD1222 COVID-19 vaccine. Clones were sequenced by immunoSEQ multiplex PCR, and TCRdb holds only the in-frame ones, with some missing. Counted here are 100,000 or so clones, roughly 90% occurring once; the ten biggest clones make up 2% to 3%. This specimen was peripheral blood, taken on day 0 of AZD1222 vaccination. The receptors originated from an adult in good health.

This chain uses TRBV9 with TRBJ2-2; 12 nucleotides align to TRBD2. Germline assignment: CDR1 SGDLS and CDR2 YYNGEE. This CDR3 has 16 residues. Trimming cost V 3 bases and J 7 bases; bases outside gene matches: 7. The CDR3, as DNA: TGTGCCAGCAGCGGACTAGCGGGAGTGCAACGCGGGGAGCTGTTTTTT. Amino acids: CASSGLAGVQRGELFF.

The chain couples TRBV6-2 or TRBV6-3 to TRBJ2-7; the match to TRBD2 covers 7 bases. This CDR3 has 15 residues. Looked up from germline, CDR1 is MNHEY and CDR2 is SVGEGT. Trimming at V came to 4 bases and at J to 7 bases, leaving 13 bases not matched to a gene. CDR3 residues: CASSSPGAGLQEQYF. CDR3 sequence (DNA): TGTGCCAGCAGTTCCCCAGGAGCGGGACTCCAAGAGCAGTACTTC.

The chain joins TRBV3-1 (or the pseudogene TRBV3-2) to TRBJ2-2; 8 nucleotides agree with TRBD2. CDR3 length: 15 amino acids. The germline V gene encodes CDR1 LGHDT and CDR2 YNNKEL (reference sequence). With 1 base clipped from V and 9 bases from J, the junction kept 7 bases outside the gene matches. CDR3 coding DNA: TGTGCCAGCAGCCAAGTGGGACTAGACGCCCGGGAGCTGTTTTTT. It yields the protein CASSQVGLDARELFF.

This sequence joins TRBV2 and TRBJ1-6; D is undetermined. There are 16 residues in the CDR3. The V end lost 6 bases, the J end lost 4 bases, and 16 bases lay between the germline ends. Germline V gives CDR1 SNHLY, CDR2 FYNNEI. The CDR3 coding sequence is TGTGCCAGCAGAGTTTCAGGCCTTACTTATAATTCACCCCTCCACTTT. Protein: CASRVSGLTYNSPLHF.

The rearrangement links TRBV4-3 to TRBJ2-7, with a tentative D call TRBD1 (6 bases). Trimming cost V 2 bases and J 1 base, with 12 bases left between them. Germline CDR1 LGHNA, CDR2 YSLEER. The CDR3 loop spans 15 amino acids. In nucleotides, the CDR3 is TGCGCCAGCAGCCAAATAGGGCAGGGGTCCTACGAGCAGTACTTC. This sequence encodes CASSQIGQGSYEQYF.

The chain is built from TRBV29-1 and TRBJ1-2; D is perhaps TRBD1 (5 bases). Germline values: CDR1 SQVTM, CDR2 ANQGSEA. V was cut by 6 bases and J by 7 bases, with 18 bases left in between. The CDR3 sequence is 13 residues long. CDR3 residues: CSVAPGGEGGYTF. The CDR3 DNA reads as TGCAGCGTGGCCCCCGGGGGGGAAGGTGGCTACACCTTC.

The chain couples TRBV10-3 to TRBJ2-1; TRBD2 aligns across 12 bases. Trimming at V came to 5 bases and at J to 8 bases, leaving 4 bases not matched to a gene. The CDR3 consists of 14 residues. The germline V gene has CDR1 ENHRY and CDR2 SYGVKD. The CDR3 DNA reads TGTGCCATCAGTAGGACTAGCGGGACCGATGAGCAGTTCTTC. This translates into CAISRTSGTDEQFF.

The chain employs TRBV28 and TRBJ2-5; a possible D gene is TRBD2 (5 bases). Germline CDR1 is MDHEN and CDR2 is SYDVKM. The CDR3 has 14 residues. V was pared by 6 bases and J by 5 bases, with 16 bases between. CDR3 bases: TGTGCCAGCAGAGGACTCCGGTCACACGAGACCCAGTACTTC. Protein product: CASRGLRSHETQYF. Full variable domain (remainder filled in from reference TRBV28 and TRBJ2-5): DVKVTQSSRYLVKRTGEKVFLECVQDMDHENMFWYRQDPGLGLRLIYFSYDVKMKEKGDIPEGYSVSREKKERFSLILESASTNQTSMYLCASRGLRSHETQYFGPGTRLLVL.

The chain joins TRBV10-3 to TRBJ2-1, with D perhaps given as TRBD1 or TRBD2 (6 bases each). The CDR3 has 14 amino acids. Trimming shortened V by 10 bases and J by 2 bases, and 15 bases separated the two germline ends. Germline V CDR1 and CDR2: ENHRY, SYGVKD. The CDR3 spells CATRRGVPYNEQFF. The CDR3 nucleotides are TGTGCCACCAGAAGGGGGGTACCCTACAATGAGCAGTTCTTC.

The gene calls are TRBV2 and TRBJ1-1; D might be TRBD1 (6 bases). The CDR3 is 17 amino acids. Germline V CDR1 and CDR2: SNHLY, FYNNEI. With 7 bases removed from V and 4 bases from J, the gap between germline ends came to 25 bases. The CDR3 protein is CASIAKWSGTGSTEAFF. The CDR3 coding sequence is TGTGCCAGCATAGCTAAGTGGTCGGGTACAGGGAGCACTGAAGCTTTCTTT.

V is TRBV5-1 and J is TRBJ2-5; 9 bases line up with TRBD2. In germline, CDR1 is SGHRS, CDR2 YFSETQ. Unmatched junction bases numbered 5, after V lost 0 bases and J lost 2 bases. The CDR3 covers 16 residues. CDR3 coding DNA: TGCGCCAGCAGCTTGGCCCCTAGCGGGGTACAAGAGACCCAGTACTTC. This translates into CASSLAPSGVQETQYF.

The chain joins TRBV25-1 to TRBJ2-2; D possibly matches TRBD1 or TRBD2 (5 bases each). The CDR3 runs 13 residues. CDR1 MGHDK and CDR2 SYGVNS come from the germline V gene. Trimming shortened V by 10 bases and J by 6 bases, and 15 bases separated the two germline ends. The CDR3 loop is CATHGTGPGELFF. CDR3 in DNA: TGTGCCACCCATGGGACGGGGCCCGGGGAGCTGTTTTTT. Full variable domain (rest looked up from reference TRBV25-1 and TRBJ2-2): EADIYQTPRYLVIGTGKKITLECSQTMGHDKMYWYQQDPGMELHLIHYSYGVNSTEKGDLSSESTVSRIRTEHFPLTLESARPSHTSQYLCATHGTGPGELFFGEGSRLTVL.

The chain is built from TRBV19 and TRBJ2-3; the D gene is possibly TRBD1 (6 bases). Trimming shortened V by 3 bases and J by 4 bases, and 11 bases separated the two germline ends. The CDR3 has 14 amino acids. Germline V gene data show CDR1 as LNHDA and CDR2 as SQIVND (reference sequence). The CDR3 nucleotides are TGTGCCAGTAGTATCACAGGGACGTCAGATACGCAGTATTTT. It encodes CASSITGTSDTQYF.

For the CDR3, the DNA is TGTGCCAGCTACCCAAACTGCTACGAGCAGTACTTC. This gives the protein CASYPNCYEQYF. This chain joins TRBV3-1 (or the pseudogene TRBV3-2) and TRBJ2-7; D unresolved. Germline loops: CDR1 LGHDT, CDR2 YNNKEL (reference sequence). The CDR3 runs to 12 residues. Trimming pared 8 bases from V and 3 bases from J, leaving 11 bases between.

V gene TRBV10-3 combines with J gene TRBJ2-3; TRBD2 agrees at 8 bases. Per germline, CDR1 ENHRY and CDR2 SYGVKD. The trim removed 3 bases at V and 4 bases at J, leaving 9 bases unmatched. The CDR3 has 16 amino acids. This CDR3 reads CAISDSREGVADTQYF. DNA of the CDR3: TGTGCCATCAGTGATTCCCGGGAGGGCGTGGCAGATACGCAGTATTTT.

The chain is built from TRBV4-3 and TRBJ1-3; D unresolved. Germline lookup yields CDR1 LGHNA and CDR2 YSLEER. This CDR3 contains 15 residues. The V end was cut by 4 bases, the J end by 0 bases, with 10 bases between. This CDR3 reads CASSPERSSGNTIYF. The DNA for the CDR3 is TGCGCCAGCAGCCCAGAGAGATCCTCTGGAAACACCATATATTTT.

This clone appeared a few times. An end of the junction does not agree with germline; a read error may underlie this. The CDR3 DNA sequence: TGTGCTAGCAGCTTGACAGGGGGCGAGTACACCGGGGAGCTGTTTTTT. This translates into CASSLTGGEYTGELFF. The chain is built from TRBV7-7 and TRBJ2-2; 10 nucleotides match TRBD1. CDR3 length equals 16 residues. Looked up from germline, CDR1 is SSHAT and CDR2 is FNYEAQ (reference sequence).

This clone was seen a few times. The V gene is TRBV27, the J gene TRBJ2-1, with 13 bases identical to TRBD2. CDR1 and CDR2 (germline): MNHEY, SMNVEV (reference sequence). The V gene end was trimmed by 6 bases and the J gene end by 6 bases; junction bases not matched to a gene: 5. CDR3 size: 15 residues. CDR3 DNA: TGTGCCAGCAGGGGGACTAGCGGGGTGTCCAATGAGCAGTTCTTC. This encodes CASRGTSGVSNEQFF.

The chain combines TRBV6-5 with TRBJ1-3; D is uncertain. This CDR3 has 15 residues. V dropped 2 bases and J dropped 0 bases, with 8 bases sitting between them. In germline, CDR1 is MNHEY, CDR2 SVGAGI. CDR3 amino acids: CASSYGVSSGNTIYF. The CDR3 DNA is TGTGCCAGCAGTTACGGTGTGAGCTCTGGAAACACCATATATTTT.

This chain joins TRBV11-2 and TRBJ2-3, with 7 bases lining up with TRBD1. J lost 0 bases, V lost 5 bases, and 11 bases had no gene match. Germline CDR1 SGHAT, CDR2 FQNNGV. CDR3 length: 17 residues. For the CDR3, the DNA is TGTGCCAGCAGCCCAGACCGCGACAGGGCCAGCACAGATACGCAGTATTTT. It translates to CASSPDRDRASTDTQYF.

V and J are TRBV6-5 and TRBJ2-5; 13 nucleotides match TRBD2. This CDR3 comprises 15 residues. Germline-derived CDR1 and CDR2 are MNHEY and SVGAGI. The V gene end was trimmed by 6 bases and the J gene end by 5 bases; junction bases not matched to a gene: 6. The CDR3 bases are TGTGCCAGCAGCTCGACTAGCGGGAGGCTGGAGACCCAGTACTTC. Residues: CASSSTSGRLETQYF.

The chain couples TRBV27 to TRBJ2-1, with D perhaps TRBD2 (5 bases). From germline, CDR1 is MNHEY and CDR2 SMNVEV (reference sequence). Trimming cost V 3 bases and J 4 bases, with 13 bases left between them. CDR3 size: 15 residues. CDR3 DNA sequence: TGTGCCAGCAGTTTCGGCGAGCGAGGGTACAATGAGCAGTTCTTC. It yields the protein CASSFGERGYNEQFF.

CDR3: CASSETSGSTGELFF. CDR3 sequence (DNA): TGCGCCAGCAGCGAGACTAGCGGGAGCACCGGGGAGCTGTTTTTT. This chain links TRBV10-1 with TRBJ2-2; 12 nucleotides line up with TRBD2. Per the germline V gene, CDR1 is WNHNN and CDR2 is SYGVQD (reference sequence). Trimming removed 6 bases from V and 4 bases from J; junction bases left unmatched: 3. This CDR3 comprises 15 residues.

The chain is built from TRBV2 and TRBJ2-4; D is unclear. V shed 8 bases and J shed 5 bases, with 10 bases lying between them. The CDR3 loop spans 12 amino acids. CDR1 is SNHLY, CDR2 FYNNEI, per germline. CDR3 DNA: TGTGCCAGCGTCGGCCGCGAAAACATTCAGTACTTC. Its translation: CASVGRENIQYF.

This clone was counted a single time. This chain uses TRBV5-1 with TRBJ2-3; 8 positions agree with TRBD2. The CDR3 extends over 15 amino acids. V shed 4 bases and J 3 bases; nucleotides not matched to a gene: 7. The V gene's germline CDR1 is SGHRS and CDR2 YFSETQ. The CDR3 bases are TGCGCCAGCAGCGTCATTAGCGGGGAAACAGATACGCAGTATTTT. Amino acid sequence: CASSVISGETDTQYF. The full variable domain, rest sourced from reference TRBV5-1 and TRBJ2-3, is KAGVTQTPRYLIKTRGQQVTLSCSPISGHRSVSWYQQTPGQGLQFLFEYFSETQRNKGNFPGRFSGRQFSNSRSEMNVSTLELGDSALYLCASSVISGETDTQYFGPGTRLTVL.

This clone has only one observation. The gene calls are TRBV11-2 and TRBJ2-1, with 8 bases lining up with TRBD1. The CDR3 length is 12 residues. The V gene's germline CDR1 is SGHAT and CDR2 FQNNGV. J lost 12 bases, V lost 4 bases, and 5 bases had no gene match. CDR3 nucleotides: TGTGCCAGCAGCTCCCAGGGGGCTGGGCAGTTCTTC. It translates to CASSSQGAGQFF.

The genes are TRBV7-9 and TRBJ1-1, with D perhaps matching TRBD1 (5 bases). The germline gives CDR1 SEHNR, CDR2 FQNEAQ (reference sequence). V dropped 3 bases and J dropped 1 base, with 9 bases sitting between them. The CDR3 is made up of 14 amino acids. The CDR3 protein is CASSLVTGNTEAFF. DNA of the CDR3: TGTGCCAGCAGCTTGGTAACAGGGAACACTGAAGCTTTCTTT.

The V call is TRBV7-2, the J call TRBJ1-2; D perhaps matches TRBD1 (6 bases). The CDR3 runs to 14 residues. Trimming cost V 1 base and J 7 bases, with 13 bases left between them. Germline CDR1 and CDR2: SGHTA and FQGNSA. The CDR3 region is CASSLDWQGFGYTF. The CDR3 bases are TGTGCCAGCAGCTTAGATTGGCAGGGGTTTGGCTACACCTTC. Combining the CDR3 with reference TRBV7-2 and TRBJ1-2 gives the whole variable domain GAGVSQSPSNKVTEKGKDVELRCDPISGHTALYWYRQSLGQGLEFLIYFQGNSAPDKSGLPSDRFSAERTGGSVSTLTIQRTQQEDSAVYLCASSLDWQGFGYTFGSGTRLTVV.

The chain uses TRBV2 and TRBJ2-5; 10 bases align to TRBD2. V lost 7 bases and J lost 5; bases outside the gene matches: 7. The CDR3 sequence is 14 residues long. The germline V gene has CDR1 SNHLY and CDR2 FYNNEI. The CDR3 coding sequence is TGTGCCAGCACTAGCGGGAGATTTCAGGAGACCCAGTACTTC. This gives the protein CASTSGRFQETQYF.

This chain joins TRBV3-1 (or the pseudogene TRBV3-2) and TRBJ2-3, with TRBD1 identical over 7 bases. J was trimmed by 6 bases and V by 4 bases; bases with no gene match: 16. In germline, CDR1 is LGHDT, CDR2 YNNKEL (reference sequence). CDR3 length: 17 amino acids. CDR3 protein: CASSPLLLDRAGDTQYF. CDR3 nucleotide sequence: TGTGCCAGCAGCCCACTTCTCCTCGACAGGGCGGGTGATACGCAGTATTTT.